These 32 T cell receptor beta chains were sequenced from one sample in a study of T-cell reconstitution after alpha-beta-depleted transplantation in children. Unique molecular identifiers were used in preparing the TCRbeta library. TCRdb recomputed calls from the PCR reads with MiXCR, one row per CDR3 protein. The sample shows 210,000 or so distinct CDR3 sequences, 11% of them seen only once. Sample: PBMCs, taken before TCRalphabeta/CD19-depleted stem cell transplant. The receptor source for this set is a child under two years old with acute myeloid leukemia, due to receive a stem cell transplant.

This clonotype was detected many times. This chain joins TRBV7-2 and TRBJ1-5; 7 nucleotides align to TRBD1. CDR3 length equals 15 residues. After removal of 3 bases from V and 6 bases from J, the junction contained 8 bases not matched to a gene. Germline V CDR1 and CDR2: SGHTA, FQGNSA. CDR3 in amino acids: CASSFRQGIRQPQHF. The CDR3 nucleotides are TGTGCCAGCAGCTTCAGACAGGGTATACGTCAGCCCCAGCATTTT.

A few counts support this clonotype. The chain has TRBV6-5 and TRBJ1-3; D unclear. The V gene's germline CDR1 is MNHEY and CDR2 SVGAGI. Trimming removed 8 bases at V and 0 bases at J, with 17 bases between. The CDR3 is 16 residues long. CDR3 region: CASGKTGSDSGNTIYF. CDR3 DNA sequence: TGTGCCAGCGGGAAAACCGGGAGTGACTCTGGAAACACCATATATTTT.

This clonotype has just a few counts. The chain recombines TRBV20-1 with TRBJ2-3, with D perhaps matching TRBD2 (6 bases). The CDR3 totals 13 residues. Germline V gives CDR1 DFQATT, CDR2 SNEGSKA (reference sequence). Trimming took 1 base from V and 9 from J, leaving 14 bases between them. CDR3 residues: CSARAAGRRTQYF. As DNA, the CDR3 is TGCAGTGCTAGAGCTGCGGGGCGTCGGACGCAGTATTTT.

This clonotype showed up just a few times. This may be a read error: a much more frequent sequence differs by one nucleotide. This sequence joins TRBV5-1 and TRBJ2-1; D tentatively fits TRBD1 or TRBD2 (5 bases each). V lost 9 bases, J lost 5 bases, and 21 bases lay in between. The CDR3 has 15 amino acids. CDR1 is SGHRS and CDR2 is YFSETQ in the germline V gene. The CDR3 loop is CAIGLGLGLDNEQFF. CDR3 DNA sequence: TGCGCCATCGGACTGGGGCTGGGTTTGGACAATGAGCAGTTCTTC.

The sample holds many counts of this clonotype. CDR3 nucleotides: TGCGCCAGCAGCTTGGGCGGGATCTCCTACGAGCAGTACTTC. This gives the protein CASSLGGISYEQYF. The chain is built from TRBV5-1 and TRBJ2-7, with D perhaps matching TRBD2 (6 bases). V was pared by 0 bases and J by 0 bases, with 7 bases between. CDR3 length: 14 residues. Germline V gives CDR1 SGHRS, CDR2 YFSETQ.

This clonotype appeared many times. The chain is built from TRBV29-1 and TRBJ2-1; D gene ambiguous. From germline, CDR1 is SQVTM and CDR2 ANQGSEA. The CDR3 contains 13 residues. V lost 7 bases, J lost 2 bases, and 12 bases lay in between. The CDR3 DNA is TGCAGCGCGACCGGGCGGCCCTACAATGAGCAGTTCTTC. Translated, it gives CSATGRPYNEQFF.

This clonotype was found a few times. The V gene is TRBV19, the J gene TRBJ1-1; D may be TRBD1 (6 bases). V was clipped by 4 bases and J by 11 bases, with 23 bases between them. The CDR3 length is 15 residues. The germline V gene encodes CDR1 LNHDA and CDR2 SQIVND (reference sequence). The CDR3 bases are TGTGCCAGTAGTACTCCACAGGGTTGGGAATCTGGGGCTTTCTTT. It translates to CASSTPQGWESGAFF. Looking up the rest from reference TRBV19 and TRBJ1-1 gives the full variable domain: DGGITQSPKYLFRKEGQNVTLSCEQNLNHDAMYWYRQDPGQGLRLIYYSQIVNDFQKGDIAEGYSVSREKKESFPLTVTSAQKNPTAFYLCASSTPQGWESGAFFGQGTRLTVV.

This clonotype occurred many times. This chain links TRBV30 with TRBJ1-2; D remains unclear. CDR3 size: 12 residues. Germline CDR1 and CDR2: GTSNPN and SVGIG (reference sequence). V was shortened by 3 bases and J by 4 bases, with 9 bases between the two germline ends. In DNA, the CDR3 is TGTGCCTGGAGCGGAGACGGCTATGGCTACACCTTC. It specifies CAWSGDGYGYTF.

The table lists this clonotype with many counts. The J gene is TRBJ1-6, the V gene TRBV28; maybe TRBD1 (5 bases). Looked up from germline, CDR1 is MDHEN and CDR2 is SYDVKM. The CDR3 loop spans 15 amino acids. V lost 5 bases and J lost 5, with 13 bases in between. The CDR3 DNA follows: TGTGCCAGCAGTCGGCGACAGCCTGATAATTCACCCCTCCACTTT. It codes for CASSRRQPDNSPLHF.

This clonotype was recorded at least ten times. The J gene is TRBJ1-3, the V gene TRBV15; D is unclear. The CDR3 covers 13 residues. Trimming removed 5 bases from V and 4 bases from J, with 9 bases in between. The germline V gene encodes CDR1 LNHNV and CDR2 YYDKDF (reference sequence). The CDR3 region has the DNA TGTGCCACCAGCCTTCTTGCCGGAAACACCATATATTTT. Translated, it gives CATSLLAGNTIYF.

The V call is TRBV9, the J call TRBJ1-2, with 7 nucleotides matching TRBD1. Looked up from germline, CDR1 is SGDLS and CDR2 is YYNGEE. There are 13 residues in the CDR3. The trim removed 0 bases at V and 4 bases at J, leaving 0 bases unmatched. The CDR3 nucleotides are TGTGCCAGCAGCGTAGGACAGGGCTATGGCTACACCTTC. This translates into CASSVGQGYGYTF.

This clonotype was detected ten times or more. The V gene is TRBV5-1, the J gene TRBJ1-1; the D gene is possibly TRBD1 (6 bases). This CDR3 region has 14 residues. Germline V lookup: CDR1 SGHRS, CDR2 YFSETQ. V was trimmed by 2 bases and J by 4 bases, leaving 12 bases between them. The CDR3 loop reads CASSLGGGGTEAFF. The CDR3 DNA reads as TGCGCCAGCAGCTTAGGAGGGGGGGGCACTGAAGCTTTCTTT.

This clonotype was counted ten times or more. The rearrangement uses TRBV12-3 or TRBV12-4 and TRBJ2-7, with D perhaps TRBD2 (6 bases). Trimming pared 0 bases from V and 1 base from J, leaving 10 bases between. The CDR3 contains 15 residues. CDR3 DNA: TGTGCCAGCAGTTTAGCGCTTGGGAGGTCCTACGAGCAGTACTTC. It encodes CASSLALGRSYEQYF.

This clonotype was detected ten times or more. The chain carries TRBV5-1 and TRBJ2-1; 12 bases are a match to TRBD2. CDR3 length: 15 residues. V was pared by 4 bases and J by 4 bases, with 3 bases of the junction left unmatched. Germline V gene lookup returns CDR1 SGHRS and CDR2 YFSETQ. In nucleotides, the CDR3 is TGCGCCAGCAGCAGACTAGCGGGAGATTACAATGAGCAGTTCTTC. It specifies CASSRLAGDYNEQFF.

This clonotype was recorded at least ten times. This sequence joins TRBV20-1 and TRBJ2-3; 9 nucleotides align to TRBD2. Germline CDR1 and CDR2: DFQATT and SNEGSKA (reference sequence). The CDR3 contains 15 residues. V lost 6 bases to trimming and J lost 4 bases; unmatched junction nucleotides: 11. This CDR3 is CSALPAGGRADTQYF. The CDR3 DNA reads as TGCAGTGCCCTCCCCGCGGGGGGGAGGGCAGATACGCAGTATTTT.

This clonotype was observed many times. J is TRBJ2-1 and V is TRBV20-1; D is possibly TRBD1 (5 bases). The CDR3 sequence is 13 residues long. Trimming left V 4 bases short and J 0 bases short, with 7 bases between. Germline V gives CDR1 DFQATT, CDR2 SNEGSKA (reference sequence). The CDR3 sequence is CSATQDSYNEQFF. The CDR3 bases are TGCAGTGCTACACAGGACTCCTACAATGAGCAGTTCTTC.

This clonotype was seen ten or more times. This chain uses TRBV7-9 with TRBJ2-7; D perhaps matches TRBD1 (5 bases). Germline V gene lookup returns CDR1 SEHNR and CDR2 FQNEAQ (reference sequence). The CDR3 runs to 12 residues. Trimming left V 1 base short and J 8 bases short, with 9 bases between. The CDR3 protein is CASSLDGAKQYF. In DNA form, the CDR3 reads TGTGCCAGCAGCTTAGATGGGGCAAAGCAGTACTTC. The variable domain in full, with the rest retrieved from reference TRBV7-9 and TRBJ2-7, is DTGVSQNPRHKITKRGQNVTFRCDPISEHNRLYWYRQTLGQGPEFLTYFQNEAQLEKSRLLSDRFSAERPKGSFSTLEIQRTEQGDSAMYLCASSLDGAKQYFGPGTRLTVT.

This clonotype was recorded many times. The CDR3, as DNA: TGCAGTGCTAGAGACCAAGGGAACTATGGCTACACCTTC. It translates to CSARDQGNYGYTF. V gene TRBV20-1 combines with J gene TRBJ1-2; D is uncertain. V was cut by 0 bases and J by 2 bases, with 7 bases left in between. The germline V gene encodes CDR1 DFQATT and CDR2 SNEGSKA (reference sequence). The CDR3 consists of 13 residues.

The sample holds many counts of this clonotype. This chain joins TRBV7-8 and TRBJ2-7, with a possible D match to TRBD2 (5 bases). Germline V gene sequence: CDR1 SGHVS, CDR2 FQNEAQ. The CDR3 loop spans 13 amino acids. The ends were cut back, 4 bases at V and 4 bases at J, with 11 bases in the middle. This CDR3 is CASSSYLAYEQYF. In DNA form, the CDR3 reads TGTGCCAGCAGCTCCTATCTAGCTTACGAGCAGTACTTC.

As concerns this clonotype: A junction boundary mismatches the germline segment, possibly from a read error. The chain is built from TRBV5-1 and TRBJ1-2; tentatively, D is TRBD1 (5 bases). There are 14 residues in the CDR3. CDR1 and CDR2 from the germline V gene are SGHRS and YFSETQ. As DNA, the CDR3 is TGTGCCAGCAGCTTGGGGGGGACGAGCTATGGCTACACCTTC. It yields the protein CASSLGGTSYGYTF. Full variable domain (remainder filled in from reference TRBV5-1 and TRBJ1-2): KAGVTQTPRYLIKTRGQQVTLSCSPISGHRSVSWYQQTPGQGLQFLFEYFSETQRNKGNFPGRFSGRQFSNSRSEMNVSTLELGDSALYLCASSLGGTSYGYTFGSGTRLTVV.

This clonotype was observed at least ten times. The chain is built from TRBV30 and TRBJ2-5; D uncertain. The CDR3 spans 14 residues. Germline loops: CDR1 GTSNPN, CDR2 SVGIG (reference sequence). The germline V and J ends were trimmed by 0 bases and 5 bases, with 13 bases remaining between them. CDR3 loop: CAWSVPTTVETQYF. DNA of the CDR3: TGTGCCTGGAGTGTACCGACCACTGTGGAGACCCAGTACTTC.

This clonotype was seen at least ten times. This sequence joins TRBV7-9 and TRBJ2-5; 9 bases are shared with TRBD2. CDR1 and CDR2 from the germline V gene are SEHNR and FQNEAQ (reference sequence). The CDR3 loop spans 15 amino acids. With V trimmed by 4 bases and J by 3 bases, 6 bases remained unmatched. The CDR3 sequence is CASSSRLADEETQYF. The CDR3 coding sequence is TGTGCCAGCAGCTCAAGACTAGCGGATGAAGAGACCCAGTACTTC.

This clonotype appeared many times. The chain is built from TRBV6-2 or TRBV6-3 and TRBJ2-5; D ambiguous. From germline, CDR1 is MNHEY and CDR2 SVGEGT. There are 15 residues in the CDR3. Trimming pared 6 bases from V and 1 base from J, leaving 15 bases between. CDR3 in amino acids: CASSDLGGPQETQYF. CDR3 nucleotide sequence: TGTGCCAGCAGCGACCTAGGTGGGCCCCAAGAGACCCAGTACTTC.

This clonotype showed up many times. V and J are TRBV5-1 and TRBJ2-1, with a possible D match to TRBD2 (6 bases). This CDR3 has 13 amino acids. The V and J ends lost 0 bases and 9 bases respectively, with 10 bases between them. Germline V lookup: CDR1 SGHRS, CDR2 YFSETQ. The CDR3 here is CASSLDYGGEQFF. CDR3 coding DNA: TGCGCCAGCAGCTTGGATTACGGGGGTGAGCAGTTCTTC.

CDR3 sequence: CASSHAGTGAYNEQFF. The CDR3, as DNA: TGCGCCAGCAGTCACGCTGGGACAGGGGCCTACAATGAGCAGTTCTTC. This chain joins TRBV23-1 and TRBJ2-1, with 10 bases matching TRBD1. Being an ORF, TRBV23-1 has a function that is uncertain. This CDR3 comprises 16 residues. The J segment lost 2 bases and the V segment lost 3 bases, leaving 4 bases of the junction unmatched.

This clonotype was counted only a few times. The CDR3 is CASSRLTLNEQFF. For the CDR3, the DNA is TGTGCCAGCAGTCGCTTGACACTGAATGAGCAGTTCTTC. J is TRBJ2-1 and V is TRBV12-3 or TRBV12-4; D unresolved. V was shortened by 5 bases and J by 7 bases, with 12 bases between the two germline ends. The CDR3 has 13 amino acids.

This clonotype was counted at least ten times. This chain links TRBV15 with TRBJ2-5; D may be TRBD2 (6 bases). Germline V gives CDR1 LNHNV, CDR2 YYDKDF (reference sequence). This CDR3 region has 15 residues. V was pared by 0 bases and J by 3 bases, with 11 bases between. CDR3: CATSRDPTSKETQYF. The CDR3 coding sequence is TGTGCCACCAGCAGAGATCCGACTAGTAAAGAGACCCAGTACTTC.

In this sample, this clonotype turned up many times. The chain joins TRBV5-4 to TRBJ2-2; D is perhaps TRBD1 (8 bases). Germline V gene sequence: CDR1 SGHNT, CDR2 YYREEE (reference sequence). The V gene lost 5 bases and the J gene lost 7 bases, with 15 bases spanning the gap. The CDR3 consists of 14 residues. In DNA, the CDR3 is TGTGCCAGCAGACAACAGGGGGGGAGCGGGGAGCTGTTTTTT. It yields the protein CASRQQGGSGELFF.

This clonotype was picked up many times. The gene calls are TRBV29-1 and TRBJ1-2; no clear D gene. Germline values: CDR1 SQVTM, CDR2 ANQGSEA. The length of the CDR3 is 11 residues. The V end was cut by 3 bases, the J end by 2 bases, with 4 bases between. This CDR3 reads CSVEPNYGYTF. The DNA of the CDR3 is TGCAGCGTTGAGCCAAACTATGGCTACACCTTC.

The table lists this clonotype with many counts. This chain uses TRBV11-3 with TRBJ2-2; D is perhaps TRBD1 (6 bases). This CDR3 contains 16 residues. The V end was cut by 1 base, the J end by 2 bases, with 11 bases between. Germline loops: CDR1 SGHNT, CDR2 YENEEA. In DNA form, the CDR3 reads TGTGCCAGCAGCTTAGGAATCAGGGGCAACACCGGGGAGCTGTTTTTT. Translation gives CASSLGIRGNTGELFF.

This clonotype was detected ten times or more. V is TRBV20-1 and J is TRBJ1-1, with 8 bases lining up with TRBD1. This CDR3 spans 15 amino acids. V gave up 0 bases and J gave up 3 bases; unmatched junction bases: 6. CDR1 and CDR2 (germline): DFQATT, SNEGSKA (reference sequence). CDR3: CSAREGPDRDTEAFF. Written as DNA, the CDR3 is TGCAGTGCTAGAGAAGGACCGGACAGGGACACTGAAGCTTTCTTT.

This clonotype occurred many times. The rearrangement joins TRBV28 to TRBJ1-2; D possibly corresponds to TRBD1 (5 bases). The CDR3 is 12 amino acids. Germline loops: CDR1 MDHEN, CDR2 SYDVKM. V gave up 5 bases and J gave up 6 bases, with 10 bases separating them. This chain's CDR3 is CASSPGGDGYTF. CDR3 bases: TGTGCCAGCAGTCCCGGGGGGGATGGCTACACCTTC.